Sequencing of this T cell receptor (beta chain) was carried out in a study of T cells after yellow fever vaccination. Template-switching 5'RACE yielded the TCR cDNA; a universal primer site and UMIs were added in the process. TCRdb re-called the 5' RACE reads with MiXCR, one entry per CDR3 protein. The repertoire consists of fewer than 450,000 distinct CDR3 sequences, with around 8.1% occurring once and the leading ten covering around 17%. Trimming removed 6 bases at V and 7 bases at J, with 13 bases between. The CDR3 is 13 residues long. The germline V gene has CDR1 ENHRY and CDR2 SYGVKD. This TCR came from a young man who received the YFV17D yellow fever vaccine. This chain uses TRBV10-3 with TRBJ1-5, with D possibly TRBD1 on 5 matching bases. This specimen was PBMCs, taken roughly 46 days after the first yellow fever vaccination. The CDR3 protein is CAISAGLGQPQHF. The CDR3 DNA reads as TGTGCCATCAGCGCAGGGCTGGGGCAGCCCCAGCATTTT.